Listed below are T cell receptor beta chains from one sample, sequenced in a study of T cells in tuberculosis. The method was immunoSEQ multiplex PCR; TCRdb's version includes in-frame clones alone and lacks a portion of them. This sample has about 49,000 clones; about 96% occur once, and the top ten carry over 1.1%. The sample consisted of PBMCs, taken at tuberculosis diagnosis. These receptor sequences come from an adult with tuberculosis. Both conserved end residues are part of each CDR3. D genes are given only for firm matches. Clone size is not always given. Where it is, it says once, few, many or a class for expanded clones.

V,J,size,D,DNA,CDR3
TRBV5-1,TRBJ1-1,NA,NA,TGCGCCAGCAGCTTTTCAGGGGTCGCCCCTGAAGCTTTCTTT,CASSFSGVAPEAFF
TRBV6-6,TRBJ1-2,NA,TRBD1,TGTGCCAGCAGTCCCGGGACAGGGTTCTATGGCTACACCTTC,CASSPGTGFYGYTF
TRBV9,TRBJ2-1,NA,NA,TGTGCCAGCAGCGTGAGGGGACACCCCTACAATGAGCAGTTCTTC,CASSVRGHPYNEQFF
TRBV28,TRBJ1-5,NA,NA,TGTGCCAGCAGTTTAATTTTACGGGGGGTGGGTCAGCCCCAGCATTTT,CASSLILRGVGQPQHF
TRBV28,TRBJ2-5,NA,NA,TGTGCCAGCAGTTATGCCCCGCGGCTTCAAGAGACCCAGTACTTC,CASSYAPRLQETQYF
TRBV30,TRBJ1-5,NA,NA,TGTGCCTGGCAAGGAAACCCTCGGGGCAATCAGCCCCAGCATTTT,CAWQGNPRGNQPQHF
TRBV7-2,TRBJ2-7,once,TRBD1,TGTGCCAGCAGCTTTACAGGGGCCACCTCCTACGAGCAGTACTTC,CASSFTGATSYEQYF
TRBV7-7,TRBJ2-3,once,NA,TGTGCTAGCAGCTTAAGCAGGGTGGCAGATACGCAGTATTTT,CASSLSRVADTQYF
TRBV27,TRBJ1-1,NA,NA,TGTGCCAGCAGTTTTCAGCCGCAGGACACTGAAGCTTTCTTT,CASSFQPQDTEAFF
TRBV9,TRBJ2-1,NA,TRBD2,TGTGCCAGCAGCGTAGGGACTAGCGGGATCAATGAGCAGTTCTTC,CASSVGTSGINEQFF
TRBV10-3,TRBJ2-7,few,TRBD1,TGTGCCATCAGAAGGGACAGTGGATACGAGCAGTACTTC,CAIRRDSGYEQYF
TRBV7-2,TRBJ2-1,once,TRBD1,TGTGCCAGCAGCTTCGGACAGGGGGAATTGGAGCAGTTCTTC,CASSFGQGELEQFF
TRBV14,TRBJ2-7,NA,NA,TGTGCCAGCAGCCATTCTACAGTCTTGGGCGAGCAGTACTTC,CASSHSTVLGEQYF
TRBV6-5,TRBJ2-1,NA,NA,TGTGCCAGCAACGGCGGAGCCTACAATGAGCAGTTCTTC,CASNGGAYNEQFF
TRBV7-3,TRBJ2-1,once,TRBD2,TGTGCCAGCAGCTTCCAAGCGGGGTCCTTAGATGAGCAGTTCTTC,CASSFQAGSLDEQFF
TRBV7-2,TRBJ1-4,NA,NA,TGTGCCAGCAGCCTATTGGGGCTCCCGGGTACAACTAATGAAAAACTGTTTTTT,CASSLLGLPGTTNEKLFF
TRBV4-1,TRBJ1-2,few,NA,TGCGCCAGCAGCCAAGATTGGGGGGAGTCCTATGGCTACACCTTC,CASSQDWGESYGYTF
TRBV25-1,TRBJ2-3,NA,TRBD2,TGTGCCAGCAGTGGCTTTCGGGCTAGCGGGAGCACAGATACGCAGTATTTT,CASSGFRASGSTDTQYF